This T cell receptor (beta chain) was profiled in a study of cytomegalovirus exposure and HLA in healthy donors. These donors, healthy bone marrow donors, were studied. The PCR ran on 60 Vbeta and 13 Jbeta primers. The table came from immunoSEQ multiplex PCR; TCRdb's copy has only in-frame clones and leaves some out. The sample carries some 100,000 clones, 60% to 80% recorded once. General study points: In a later analysis, TCR beta V- and J-gene trimming was associated with a missense DCLRE1C variant. The availability of immune exposure information extended only to CMV serostatus. Cytomegalovirus association was assigned to some 160 TCR beta chains.

In germline, CDR1 is KGHSH, CDR2 LQKENI. The CDR3 extends over 16 amino acids. Trimming took 3 bases from V and 3 from J, leaving 14 bases between them. This clone was observed a single time. Its antigen remains unidentified. The receptor was isolated from a man aged 45-65 years in good health and CMV-seropositive. The genes are TRBV18 and TRBJ2-2; D gene unclear. The sequenced material came from PBMCs. CDR3 loop: CASSPTPPLDTGELFF. DNA of the CDR3: TGTGCCAGCTCACCTACCCCCCCGCTAGACACCGGGGAGCTGTTTTTT. The entire variable domain, with the rest obtained from reference TRBV18 and TRBJ2-2, is as follows: NAGVMQNPRHLVRRRGQEARLRCSPMKGHSHVYWYRQLPEEGLKFMVYLQKENIIDESGMPKERFSAEFPKEGPSILRIQQVVRGDSAAYFCASSPTPPLDTGELFFGEGSRLTVL.